This TCR beta chain comes out of a study of cytomegalovirus exposure and HLA in healthy donors. About this clone: A junction boundary mismatches the germline segment, possibly from a read error.

The PCR had 60 Vbeta and 13 Jbeta primers. Some clones are missing from TCRdb's copy, which holds only in-frame ones; the method was immunoSEQ multiplex PCR. The table lists 100,000 to 150,000 clones. The CDR3 sequence is 15 residues long. CDR1 SSHAT and CDR2 FNYEAQ come from the germline V gene (reference sequence). V is TRBV7-7 and J is TRBJ2-2; possibly TRBD1 for D (5 bases). The sequenced sample was PBMCs. This TCR was sampled from a man aged 30 to 39 in good health and CMV-seronegative. The CDR3, as DNA: TGTGCTAGCAGCTTAGATAGGGGCCGGACCGGGGAGCTGTTTTTT. It specifies CASSLDRGRTGELFF.